The 7 T cell receptor beta chains given below trace back to one sample, sequenced in a study of T cell changes during pregnancy in multiple sclerosis. Using immunoSEQ multiplex PCR, the repertoire was profiled, and TCRdb retains in-frame clones only, with some absent. Among roughly 90,000 clones, around 90% were seen once, and the ten largest hold 0.85% to 0.95%. The sequencing used peripheral blood, collected before pregnancy. All receptors come from a female donor with multiple sclerosis, enrolled in a pregnancy study.

The sample holds one count of this clone. V gene TRBV10-2 combines with J gene TRBJ2-6; 15 bases match TRBD2. The trim removed 5 bases at V and 2 bases at J, leaving 16 bases unmatched. Germline assignment: CDR1 WSHSY and CDR2 SAAADI. CDR3 size: 22 residues. DNA for the CDR3: TGCGCCAGCAGTAGACTCGGGACTAGCGGGAGGAACCCTCTACCTGGGGCCAACGTCCTGACTTTC. Its protein is CASSRLGTSGRNPLPGANVLTF.

The rearrangement links TRBV7-2 to TRBJ2-7, with D hard to call. The CDR3 extends over 12 amino acids. V was cut by 1 base and J by 4 bases, with 5 bases left in between. Per germline, CDR1 SGHTA and CDR2 FQGNSA. This CDR3 reads CASSLDLYEQYF. CDR3 sequence (DNA): TGTGCCAGCAGCTTAGACCTATACGAGCAGTACTTC.

The table lists this clone with a count of one. The J gene is TRBJ1-2, the V gene TRBV30; 9 bases align to TRBD1. The V gene end was trimmed by 7 bases and the J gene end by 4 bases; junction bases not matched to a gene: 4. The CDR3 covers 12 residues. Germline CDR1 is GTSNPN and CDR2 is SVGIG (reference sequence). CDR3 sequence: CAYRGLVYGYTF. CDR3 sequence (DNA): TGTGCCTACAGGGGGCTCGTCTATGGCTACACCTTC.

This clone was seen only a few times. The chain couples TRBV19 to TRBJ2-3, with 11 bases lining up with TRBD2. The CDR3 loop spans 14 amino acids. Germline V gene lookup returns CDR1 LNHDA and CDR2 SQIVND (reference sequence). J was trimmed by 2 bases and V by 10 bases; bases with no gene match: 5. CDR3 DNA: TGTGCCACTAGACTAGCGGGAAACACAGATACGCAGTATTTT. As protein: CATRLAGNTDTQYF.

This clone was counted a single time. The CDR3 sequence is CASSIRPGSNQPQHF. CDR3 bases: TGTGCCAGTAGTATACGTCCAGGCAGCAATCAGCCCCAGCATTTT. The gene calls are TRBV19 and TRBJ1-5; no firm D call. The CDR3 totals 15 residues. The germline V gene encodes CDR1 LNHDA and CDR2 SQIVND (reference sequence). V lost 2 bases and J 1 base, leaving 9 bases between the germline ends.

The chain has TRBV6-5 and TRBJ1-1; D is uncertain. The germline V and J ends were trimmed by 0 bases and 6 bases, with 11 bases remaining between them. Germline values: CDR1 MNHEY, CDR2 SVGAGI. This CDR3 has 14 residues. The DNA for the CDR3 is TGTGCCAGCAGTTACTCGAAGGCAGGCCCTGAAGCTTTCTTT. It specifies CASSYSKAGPEAFF.

The rearrangement links TRBV19 to TRBJ2-3, with TRBD2 identical over 11 bases. V lost 1 base to trimming and J lost 9 bases; unmatched junction nucleotides: 6. CDR3 length: 15 residues. The germline gives CDR1 LNHDA, CDR2 SQIVND (reference sequence). The CDR3 DNA reads TGTGCCAGTAGTATAGTCTCCGGGACTAGCGGCACGCAGTATTTT. This translates into CASSIVSGTSGTQYF.